This passage covers 20 T cell receptor beta chains from one sample sequenced in a study of technical replicates of blood from several donors. Profiled with immunoSEQ multiplex PCR; TCRdb holds only in-frame clones, not every one. The sample has 79,000 or so clones; 75% to 95% are singletons. Sequenced: T cells isolated from PBMCs. The source is a human donor in good health.

V gene TRBV6-6 combines with J gene TRBJ1-6; TRBD1 agrees at 8 bases. The V gene end was trimmed by 5 bases and the J gene end by 0 bases; junction bases not matched to a gene: 3. The CDR3 has 16 residues. Germline V gene sequence: CDR1 MNHNY, CDR2 SVGAGI (reference sequence). The CDR3 nucleotides are TGTGCCAGCAGTGGACAGGGTAGCTCCTATAATTCACCCCTCCACTTT. It yields the protein CASSGQGSSYNSPLHF.

The chain recombines TRBV28 with TRBJ1-2, with 8 bases that match TRBD1. Germline V CDR1 and CDR2: MDHEN, SYDVKM. This CDR3 is 16 amino acids long. Trimming removed 1 base from V and 7 bases from J; junction bases left unmatched: 11. The CDR3, as DNA: TGTGCCAGCAGTTTATTGGTAGGGCAGGGGGCCTCTGGCTACACCTTC. Protein sequence: CASSLLVGQGASGYTF.

This chain uses TRBV28 with TRBJ2-3; tentative D call: TRBD2 (5 bases). Trimming cost V 5 bases and J 4 bases, with 19 bases left between them. The CDR3 extends over 16 amino acids. CDR1 is MDHEN and CDR2 is SYDVKM in the germline V gene. The DNA of the CDR3 is TGTGCCAGCAGTGTTGGTTGGGCGCGCGGGTCAGATACGCAGTATTTT. This encodes CASSVGWARGSDTQYF. Full variable domain (missing parts from reference TRBV28 and TRBJ2-3): DVKVTQSSRYLVKRTGEKVFLECVQDMDHENMFWYRQDPGLGLRLIYFSYDVKMKEKGDIPEGYSVSREKKERFSLILESASTNQTSMYLCASSVGWARGSDTQYFGPGTRLTVL.

This chain links TRBV30 with TRBJ2-1; TRBD2 matches at 8 bases. Germline V gene lookup returns CDR1 GTSNPN and CDR2 SVGIG (reference sequence). V trimming: 4 bases; J trimming: 4 bases; junction bases outside the gene matches: 9. The CDR3 is 15 amino acids. The CDR3 is CAWNLGGALYNEQFF. The CDR3 DNA follows: TGTGCCTGGAATCTCGGGGGGGCCCTTTACAATGAGCAGTTCTTC.

The chain recombines TRBV5-5 with TRBJ1-4; D gene uncertain. Trimming left V 1 base short and J 8 bases short, with 12 bases between. From germline, CDR1 is SGHKS and CDR2 YYEKEE (reference sequence). The CDR3 is 14 residues long. The CDR3 DNA reads TGTGCCAGCAGCTTGACGGACTTAGGAGAAAAACTGTTTTTT. Protein: CASSLTDLGEKLFF.

The chain uses TRBV5-4 and TRBJ2-7, with D tentatively TRBD1 (5 bases). The CDR3 is 12 residues long. V was pared by 1 base and J by 6 bases, with 8 bases between. CDR1 is SGHNT and CDR2 is YYREEE in the germline V gene (reference sequence). CDR3 in amino acids: CASSLQGIEQYF. CDR3 nucleotides: TGTGCCAGCAGCTTGCAGGGTATCGAGCAGTACTTC.

Only one count was recorded for this clone. The chain couples TRBV5-1 to TRBJ2-7; 10 bases are shared with TRBD1. The CDR3 spans 14 residues. In germline, CDR1 is SGHRS, CDR2 YFSETQ. With V trimmed by 10 bases and J by 5 bases, 12 bases remained unmatched. The CDR3 protein is CAFYSTGGFDEQYF. The DNA of the CDR3 is TGCGCCTTTTACTCGACAGGGGGCTTCGACGAGCAGTACTTC.

The genes are TRBV19 and TRBJ1-2; D is possibly TRBD1 (6 bases). Germline lookup yields CDR1 LNHDA and CDR2 SQIVND (reference sequence). Trimming pared 6 bases from V and 3 bases from J, leaving 20 bases between. The CDR3 covers 16 residues. This CDR3 reads CASSPLRGAIDYGYTF. The DNA for the CDR3 is TGTGCCAGTAGCCCTCTGCGGGGGGCGATTGACTATGGCTACACCTTC.

The chain joins TRBV29-1 to TRBJ1-1, with D possibly matching TRBD1 (5 bases). The germline V gene encodes CDR1 SQVTM and CDR2 ANQGSEA. The CDR3 consists of 12 residues. Between the trimmed V and J ends, which lost 7 bases and 4 bases, there was a span of 13 bases. The CDR3 region is CSAGSQGTEAFF. CDR3 coding DNA: TGCAGCGCCGGTTCCCAGGGCACTGAAGCTTTCTTT.

The chain carries TRBV4-2 and TRBJ2-3; 7 nucleotides align to TRBD2. V trimming: 4 bases; J trimming: 3 bases; junction bases outside the gene matches: 7. CDR1 is LGHNA and CDR2 is YNFKEQ in the germline V gene. This CDR3 has 15 amino acids. The CDR3 DNA sequence: TGTGCCAGCAGCCCCCCGGGGCGGGGGACAGATACGCAGTATTTT. Encoded protein: CASSPPGRGTDTQYF.

V usage is TRBV9 and J usage is TRBJ1-1; TRBD1 matches 7 bases. The V gene's germline CDR1 is SGDLS and CDR2 YYNGEE. J gave up 0 bases and V 8 bases, and 4 bases lay outside the gene matches. The length of the CDR3 is 13 residues. CDR3 sequence (DNA): TGTGCCAGGAGAGGGGGCCTGAACACTGAAGCTTTCTTT. This gives the protein CARRGGLNTEAFF.

This sequence joins TRBV27 and TRBJ1-5; TRBD1 aligns across 7 bases. CDR3 length equals 14 residues. V shed 3 bases, J shed 4 bases, and the junction held 3 bases outside the gene matches. The germline V gene has CDR1 MNHEY and CDR2 SMNVEV (reference sequence). Here the CDR3 reads CASSLAQGNQPQHF. In nucleotides, the CDR3 is TGTGCCAGCAGTTTGGCACAGGGGAATCAGCCCCAGCATTTT.

This clone has only one observation. The chain recombines TRBV5-1 with TRBJ2-1; 10 bases are a match to TRBD2. Germline lookup yields CDR1 SGHRS and CDR2 YFSETQ. This CDR3 is built from 14 residues. V lost 6 bases, J lost 3 bases, and 3 bases stayed unmatched. The CDR3 loop reads CASKTSGIYNEQFF. The CDR3 nucleotides read TGCGCCAGCAAAACTAGCGGGATCTACAATGAGCAGTTCTTC.

This chain connects TRBV5-1 to TRBJ1-1; D is possibly TRBD1 (5 bases). The CDR3 consists of 14 residues. From germline, CDR1 is SGHRS and CDR2 YFSETQ. V was clipped by 6 bases and J by 1 base, with 13 bases between them. CDR3 region: CASTRGGGNTEAFF. As DNA, the CDR3 is TGCGCCAGCACCCGGGGCGGGGGGAACACTGAAGCTTTCTTT.

The chain recombines TRBV30 with TRBJ1-2; no reliable D call. The CDR3 consists of 12 residues. V gave up 0 bases and J gave up 1 base, with 3 bases separating them. The germline gives CDR1 GTSNPN, CDR2 SVGIG (reference sequence). CDR3: CAWSVNNYGYTF. CDR3 DNA sequence: TGTGCCTGGAGTGTCAATAACTATGGCTACACCTTC.

The CDR3 nucleotides are TGTGCCAGCAGCTTAGGGGGACTAGCGGGAGGCACAGATACGCAGTATTTT. Translation: CASSLGGLAGGTDTQYF. This chain joins TRBV5-4 and TRBJ2-3, with 14 bases lining up with TRBD2. V was clipped by 2 bases and J by 1 base; unmatched bases: 3. CDR3 size: 17 residues. Germline loops: CDR1 SGHNT, CDR2 YYREEE (reference sequence). The full variable domain, completed using reference TRBV5-4 and TRBJ2-3, is ETGVTQSPTHLIKTRGQQVTLRCSSQSGHNTVSWYQQALGQGPQFIFQYYREEENGRGNFPPRFSGLQFPNYSSELNVNALELDDSALYLCASSLGGLAGGTDTQYFGPGTRLTVL.

V usage is TRBV4-2 and J usage is TRBJ2-7, with D possibly matching TRBD1 (6 bases). CDR1 and CDR2 from the germline V gene are LGHNA and YNFKEQ. The V and J ends lost 0 bases and 2 bases respectively, with 11 bases between them. The CDR3 extends over 15 amino acids. The CDR3 protein is CASSQDRTAAYEQYF. CDR3 DNA sequence: TGTGCCAGCAGCCAAGATCGGACAGCAGCCTACGAGCAGTACTTC.

The rearrangement uses TRBV2 and TRBJ2-7, with unresolved D. Germline V gene lookup returns CDR1 SNHLY and CDR2 FYNNEI. Trimming pared 5 bases from V and 4 bases from J, leaving 9 bases between. The CDR3 is 12 residues long. In nucleotides, the CDR3 is TGTGCCAGCAGTTGGAGTCCTTACGAGCAGTACTTC. This codes for CASSWSPYEQYF.

The rearrangement uses TRBV7-2 and TRBJ2-3, with 11 bases fitting TRBD2. The length of the CDR3 is 15 residues. Germline assignment: CDR1 SGHTA and CDR2 FQGNSA. Trimming removed 7 bases from V and 2 bases from J; junction bases left unmatched: 5. The CDR3 protein is CASNIAGGSTDTQYF. The CDR3 nucleotides read TGTGCCAGCAACATAGCGGGGGGGTCCACAGATACGCAGTATTTT.

The chain employs TRBV5-6 and TRBJ1-1; D is unresolved. V gave up 0 bases and J gave up 10 bases, with 16 bases separating them. Looked up from germline, CDR1 is SGHDT and CDR2 is YYEEEE. This CDR3 has 14 amino acids. The CDR3 sequence is CASSLAAGLVGAFF. The CDR3 DNA sequence: TGTGCCAGCAGCTTGGCCGCAGGACTGGTTGGAGCTTTCTTT.